These 27 T cell receptor beta chains were all obtained from the same sample, sequenced in a study of cytomegalovirus exposure and HLA in healthy donors. This PCR relied on a set of 60 Vbeta primers and 13 Jbeta primers. Assay used: immunoSEQ multiplex PCR; TCRdb lists only in-frame clones, some missing. The sample lists around 150,000 clones, about two thirds occurring once. The sequenced material came from PBMCs. Receptor source: a man aged 55 to 70 in good health and CMV-seronegative.

The genes are TRBV6-5 and TRBJ2-5, with a weak D call TRBD1 (5 bases). The ends were cut back, 0 bases at V and 7 bases at J, with 15 bases in the middle. This CDR3 has 15 residues. Germline loops: CDR1 MNHEY, CDR2 SVGAGI. The CDR3 DNA reads as TGTGCCAGCAGTTACTCAGGACACATCGCAGGGACCCAGTACTTC. As protein: CASSYSGHIAGTQYF.

This clone appeared a few times. The V and J genes are TRBV6-4 and TRBJ2-2; 7 bases match TRBD2. Trimming took 6 bases from V and 5 from J; bases not matched to a gene: 3. Germline CDR1 and CDR2: MRHNA and SNTAGT. There are 13 residues in the CDR3. The CDR3 sequence is CASRASGTGELFF. CDR3 sequence (DNA): TGTGCCAGCAGGGCTAGCGGTACCGGGGAGCTGTTTTTT.

V gene TRBV19 combines with J gene TRBJ1-5; D gene uncertain. V shed 6 bases and J shed 1 base, with 10 bases lying between them. CDR3 length: 14 amino acids. Germline-derived CDR1 and CDR2 are LNHDA and SQIVND (reference sequence). The CDR3 loop reads CASRGDVSNQPQHF. The CDR3 coding sequence is TGTGCCAGTAGGGGAGACGTCAGCAATCAGCCCCAGCATTTT.

This clone came up a few times. V and J are TRBV5-8 and TRBJ2-4; a weak D match, TRBD1 (5 bases). Germline V gene lookup returns CDR1 SGHTS and CDR2 YDEGEE. This CDR3 region has 14 residues. Trimming shortened V by 1 base and J by 7 bases, and 12 bases separated the two germline ends. For the CDR3, the DNA is TGTGCCAGCAGCTTGTCACAGGCGCGGAACATTCAGTACTTC. This gives the protein CASSLSQARNIQYF.

With regard to this clone: The identical CDR3 is also encoded by other nucleotide sequences in the sample. This chain connects TRBV5-1 to TRBJ2-3; 7 bases are shared with TRBD2. Trimming removed 4 bases from V and 2 bases from J; junction bases left unmatched: 7. The CDR3 runs to 15 residues. Germline CDR1 is SGHRS and CDR2 is YFSETQ. The CDR3 DNA follows: TGCGCCAGCAGCCCCGCTAGCGGCCTCACAGATACGCAGTATTTT. The encoded protein is CASSPASGLTDTQYF.

The chain recombines TRBV11-3 with TRBJ2-1, with 15 bases aligning to TRBD2. Germline V lookup: CDR1 SGHNT, CDR2 YENEEA. V gave up 4 bases and J gave up 9 bases; unmatched junction bases: 7. The CDR3 length is 16 residues. DNA of the CDR3: TGTGCCAGCAGCTCAGGACTAGCGGGAGGGCCAAGTGAGCAGTTCTTC. Protein: CASSSGLAGGPSEQFF.

V usage is TRBV7-9 and J usage is TRBJ1-1, with TRBD1 as a possible D gene (5 bases). The germline V gene encodes CDR1 SEHNR and CDR2 FQNEAQ (reference sequence). Between the trimmed V and J ends, which lost 3 bases and 4 bases, there was a span of 12 bases. The CDR3 extends over 14 amino acids. The CDR3: CASSLTRQGTEAFF. The DNA of the CDR3 is TGTGCCAGCAGCTTGACCAGGCAGGGCACTGAAGCTTTCTTT.

The chain uses TRBV5-1 and TRBJ2-2, with D unclear. V lost 0 bases, J lost 4 bases, and 7 bases lay in between. The germline gives CDR1 SGHRS, CDR2 YFSETQ. CDR3 length: 14 amino acids. The CDR3 is CASSLVVSTGELFF. The DNA of the CDR3 is TGCGCCAGCAGCTTGGTTGTCAGCACCGGGGAGCTGTTTTTT.

The genes are TRBV7-2 and TRBJ2-3; the match to TRBD2 covers 7 bases. Per germline, CDR1 SGHTA and CDR2 FQGNSA. V was pared by 5 bases and J by 6 bases, with 11 bases of the junction left unmatched. The CDR3 runs 15 residues. DNA for the CDR3: TGTGCCAGCAGCCGAAATGACCCACTAGCGGATACGCAGTATTTT. Its protein is CASSRNDPLADTQYF.

The count of this clone is one. The chain is built from TRBV7-8 and TRBJ2-2; the D is unclear. V lost 1 base to trimming and J lost 6 bases, with 9 bases between them. The length of the CDR3 is 14 residues. Germline V CDR1 and CDR2: SGHVS, FQNEAQ. The CDR3 here is CASSLDRLAGELFF. The CDR3 DNA reads TGTGCCAGCAGCTTAGATCGTCTTGCCGGGGAGCTGTTTTTT.

This chain uses TRBV18 with TRBJ2-2; 11 bases are shared with TRBD2. Trimming cost V 3 bases and J 4 bases; bases outside gene matches: 4. The germline gives CDR1 KGHSH, CDR2 LQKENI. CDR3 size: 16 residues. CDR3 amino acids: CASSPGLAGSTGELFF. CDR3 in DNA: TGTGCCAGCTCACCCGGACTAGCGGGCAGCACCGGGGAGCTGTTTTTT.

This chain connects TRBV5-4 to TRBJ2-6; 7 nucleotides line up with TRBD1. J lost 2 bases, V lost 3 bases, and 2 bases had no gene match. The CDR3 is made up of 15 amino acids. Germline loops: CDR1 SGHNT, CDR2 YYREEE (reference sequence). CDR3 sequence reads: CASSSGQAGANVLTF. As DNA, the CDR3 is TGTGCCAGCAGCTCCGGACAGGCTGGGGCCAACGTCCTGACTTTC.

In this sample, this clone turned up many times. This sequence joins TRBV6-5 and TRBJ1-5; TRBD1 is a possible D gene (5 bases). Germline-derived CDR1 and CDR2 are MNHEY and SVGAGI. The CDR3 is 13 amino acids. Between the trimmed V and J ends, which lost 11 bases and 5 bases, there was a span of 16 bases. This CDR3 reads CASRGGTHQPQHF. The CDR3 DNA reads TGTGCCTCTCGGGGGGGAACACATCAGCCCCAGCATTTT.

Worth noting for this clone: One end of the junction is discordant with germline, which a read error may explain. This sample includes further DNA sequences coding for the same CDR3. The chain uses TRBV27 and TRBJ1-1; 8 bases match TRBD1. The CDR3 spans 14 residues. From germline, CDR1 is MNHEY and CDR2 SMNVEV (reference sequence). The CDR3 loop is CASSSPTGVTEAFF. The CDR3 DNA reads as TGTGCCAGCAGTTCACCGACAGGGGTAACTGAGGCTTTCTTT.

The CDR3 DNA is TGTGCCAGCAGCGCTACCGGGACAGGGAACACTGAAGCTTTCTTT. Its protein product is CASSATGTGNTEAFF. The chain is built from TRBV9 and TRBJ1-1; TRBD1 aligns across 8 bases. Germline V gives CDR1 SGDLS, CDR2 YYNGEE. The CDR3 runs 15 residues. Trimming removed 3 bases from V and 1 base from J; junction bases left unmatched: 5.

J is TRBJ1-2 and V is TRBV9; 8 nucleotides line up with TRBD1. With 0 bases clipped from V and 2 bases from J, the junction kept 0 bases outside the gene matches. The CDR3 runs 14 residues. Germline CDR1 reads SGDLS; CDR2 reads YYNGEE. The CDR3 reads CASSVGDRNYGYTF. The CDR3 DNA is TGTGCCAGCAGCGTAGGGGACAGGAACTATGGCTACACCTTC.

The V call is TRBV6-1, the J call TRBJ2-7, with D tentatively TRBD2 (5 bases). This CDR3 is built from 17 residues. V lost 2 bases to trimming and J lost 2 bases, with 19 bases between them. The germline V gene has CDR1 MNHNS and CDR2 SASEGT. CDR3 in amino acids: CASSEYKMTGTTYEQYF. The CDR3 DNA is TGTGCCAGCAGTGAATATAAGATGACGGGAACCACCTACGAGCAGTACTTC.

V gene TRBV5-1 combines with J gene TRBJ2-7; TRBD1 matches 7 bases. The CDR3 sequence is 14 residues long. V lost 4 bases, J lost 2 bases, and 6 bases stayed unmatched. Per the germline V gene, CDR1 is SGHRS and CDR2 is YFSETQ. CDR3 DNA: TGCGCCAGCAGCCCGAGAGGGGGCCCCTACGAGCAGTACTTC. Translation: CASSPRGGPYEQYF.

This rearrangement joins TRBV5-6 to TRBJ1-6; the D gene is possibly TRBD1 (6 bases). Trimming cost V 1 base and J 1 base, with 18 bases left between them. The germline gives CDR1 SGHDT, CDR2 YYEEEE. The CDR3 spans 19 residues. CDR3 bases: TGTGCCAGCAGCTTGTTTGTGGAGCAGGGGAGTTCCTATAATTCACCCCTCCACTTT. Amino acids: CASSLFVEQGSSYNSPLHF. The whole variable domain, remainder taken from reference TRBV5-6 and TRBJ1-6, is DAGVTQSPTHLIKTRGQQVTLRCSPKSGHDTVSWYQQALGQGPQFIFQYYEEEERQRGNFPDRFSGHQFPNYSSELNVNALLLGDSALYLCASSLFVEQGSSYNSPLHFGNGTRLTVT.

This clone was detected a few times. The chain carries TRBV19 and TRBJ1-5, with D perhaps matching TRBD1 (5 bases). V was clipped by 6 bases and J by 3 bases, with 9 bases between them. This CDR3 is built from 13 residues. CDR1 and CDR2 from the germline V gene are LNHDA and SQIVND (reference sequence). In DNA, the CDR3 is TGTGCCAGTAGCGGGACTCCCAATCAGCCCCAGCATTTT. Translation: CASSGTPNQPQHF. Full variable domain (rest looked up from reference TRBV19 and TRBJ1-5): DGGITQSPKYLFRKEGQNVTLSCEQNLNHDAMYWYRQDPGQGLRLIYYSQIVNDFQKGDIAEGYSVSREKKESFPLTVTSAQKNPTAFYLCASSGTPNQPQHFGDGTRLSIL.

CDR3 protein: CATQTGGQANTEAFF. DNA for the CDR3: TGTGCCACCCAGACGGGGGGACAGGCGAACACTGAAGCTTTCTTT. The V and J genes are TRBV7-2 and TRBJ1-1, with 8 nucleotides matching TRBD1. Trimming removed 10 bases from V and 1 base from J; junction bases left unmatched: 11. CDR3 length: 15 residues. Germline CDR1 and CDR2: SGHTA and FQGNSA.

J is TRBJ1-1 and V is TRBV28; TRBD1 matches at 9 bases. Germline V CDR1 and CDR2: MDHEN, SYDVKM. V shed 4 bases, J shed 4 bases, and the junction held 7 bases outside the gene matches. The CDR3 extends over 15 amino acids. CDR3 DNA sequence: TGTGCCAGCAGTTCATGGACAGGGGAGACCACTGAAGCTTTCTTT. Its protein product is CASSSWTGETTEAFF.

The rearrangement joins TRBV15 to TRBJ2-6; weak D call: TRBD2 (6 bases). The CDR3 totals 16 residues. Trimming stripped 2 bases from V and 9 bases from J, with 17 bases between. In germline, CDR1 is LNHNV, CDR2 YYDKDF (reference sequence). The CDR3 sequence: CATSRYGGGEDNVLTF. The CDR3 DNA follows: TGTGCCACCAGCAGATACGGAGGAGGGGAGGACAACGTCCTGACTTTC.

The chain joins TRBV2 to TRBJ2-1; 9 bases map to TRBD2. The CDR3 contains 16 residues. Germline V gene sequence: CDR1 SNHLY, CDR2 FYNNEI. V was clipped by 4 bases and J by 4 bases; unmatched bases: 8. CDR3 nucleotides: TGTGCCAGCAGTGTGGGGCTAGCGGGAATGTACAATGAGCAGTTCTTC. Protein product: CASSVGLAGMYNEQFF.

J is TRBJ1-3 and V is TRBV4-1; D unclear. This CDR3 spans 16 amino acids. The V gene's germline CDR1 is MGHRA and CDR2 YSYEKL. Trimming left V 4 bases short and J 4 bases short, with 17 bases between. The DNA of the CDR3 is TGCGCCAGCAGCCTCGGGAGACTGGTTGGGGGAAACACCATATATTTT. This translates into CASSLGRLVGGNTIYF.

This clone has only a few counts. The chain employs TRBV7-2 and TRBJ1-2; TRBD1 matches at 9 bases. The CDR3 sequence is 15 residues long. V lost 5 bases to trimming and J lost 5 bases; unmatched junction nucleotides: 9. The V gene's germline CDR1 is SGHTA and CDR2 FQGNSA. CDR3 region: CASSTTGGAPYGYTF. For the CDR3, the DNA is TGTGCCAGCAGCACAACAGGGGGCGCCCCTTATGGCTACACCTTC.

The chain recombines TRBV30 with TRBJ2-3; 8 nucleotides agree with TRBD2. V gave up 2 bases and J gave up 6 bases; unmatched junction bases: 13. In germline, CDR1 is GTSNPN, CDR2 SVGIG (reference sequence). The CDR3 is made up of 16 amino acids. CDR3 in DNA: TGTGCCTGGAGTTCAACGGGGGGGGGCACGAGGGATACGCAGTATTTT. Translating it yields CAWSSTGGGTRDTQYF.